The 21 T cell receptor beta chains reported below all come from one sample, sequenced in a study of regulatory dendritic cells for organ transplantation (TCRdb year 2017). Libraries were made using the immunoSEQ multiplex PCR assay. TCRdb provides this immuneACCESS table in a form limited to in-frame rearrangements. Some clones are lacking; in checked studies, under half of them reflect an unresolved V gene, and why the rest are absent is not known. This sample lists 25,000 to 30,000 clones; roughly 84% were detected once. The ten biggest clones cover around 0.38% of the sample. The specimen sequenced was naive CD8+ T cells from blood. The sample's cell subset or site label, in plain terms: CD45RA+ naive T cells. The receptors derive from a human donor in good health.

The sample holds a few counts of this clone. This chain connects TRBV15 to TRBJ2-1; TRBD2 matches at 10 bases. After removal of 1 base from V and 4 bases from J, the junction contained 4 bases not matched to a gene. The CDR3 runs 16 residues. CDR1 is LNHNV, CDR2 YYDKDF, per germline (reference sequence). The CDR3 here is CATSRVVAGGYNEQFF. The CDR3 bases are TGTGCCACCAGCAGAGTGGTAGCGGGGGGATACAATGAGCAGTTCTTC.

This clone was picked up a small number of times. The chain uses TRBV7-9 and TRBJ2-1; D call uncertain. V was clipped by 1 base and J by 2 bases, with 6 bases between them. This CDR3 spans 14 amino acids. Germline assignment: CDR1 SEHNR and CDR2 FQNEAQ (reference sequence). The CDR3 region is CASSLGSAYNEQFF. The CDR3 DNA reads TGTGCCAGCAGCTTAGGGTCAGCCTACAATGAGCAGTTCTTC.

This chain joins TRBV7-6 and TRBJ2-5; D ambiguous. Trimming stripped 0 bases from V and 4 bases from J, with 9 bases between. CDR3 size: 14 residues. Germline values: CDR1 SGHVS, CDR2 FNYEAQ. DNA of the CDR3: TGTGCCAGCAGCTTAGCGCTAATTTCAGAGACCCAGTACTTC. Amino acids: CASSLALISETQYF.

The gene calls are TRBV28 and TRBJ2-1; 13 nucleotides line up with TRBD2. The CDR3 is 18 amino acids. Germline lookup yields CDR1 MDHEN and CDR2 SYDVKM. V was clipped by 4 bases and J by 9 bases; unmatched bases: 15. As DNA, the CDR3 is TGTGCCAGCAGTTCTATTCCTTTACTAGCGGGGGGGCATTCTGAGCAGTTCTTC. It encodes CASSSIPLLAGGHSEQFF.

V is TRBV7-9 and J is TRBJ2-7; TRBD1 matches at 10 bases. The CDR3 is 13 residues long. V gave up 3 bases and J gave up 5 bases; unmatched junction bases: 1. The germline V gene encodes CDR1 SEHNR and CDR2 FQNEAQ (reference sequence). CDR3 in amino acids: CASSLDRGNEQYF. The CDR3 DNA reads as TGTGCCAGCAGCTTGGACAGGGGGAACGAGCAGTACTTC.

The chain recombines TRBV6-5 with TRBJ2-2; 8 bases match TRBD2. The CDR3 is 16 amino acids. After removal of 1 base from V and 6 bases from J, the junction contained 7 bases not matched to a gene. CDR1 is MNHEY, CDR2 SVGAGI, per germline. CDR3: CASSYFGGGPAGELFF. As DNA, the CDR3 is TGTGCCAGCAGTTACTTCGGGGGGGGGCCCGCCGGGGAGCTGTTTTTT.

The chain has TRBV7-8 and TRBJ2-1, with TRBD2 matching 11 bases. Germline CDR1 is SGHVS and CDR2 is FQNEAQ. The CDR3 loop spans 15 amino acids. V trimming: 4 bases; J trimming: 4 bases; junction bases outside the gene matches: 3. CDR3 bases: TGTGCCAGCAGCTCCCTAGCGGGGGGTTACAATGAGCAGTTCTTC. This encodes CASSSLAGGYNEQFF.

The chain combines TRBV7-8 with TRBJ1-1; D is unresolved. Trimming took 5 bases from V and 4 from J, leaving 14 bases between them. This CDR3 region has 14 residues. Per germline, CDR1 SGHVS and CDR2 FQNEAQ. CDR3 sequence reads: CASSPMSRSTEAFF. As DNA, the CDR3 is TGTGCCAGCAGCCCAATGTCAAGGAGCACTGAAGCTTTCTTT.

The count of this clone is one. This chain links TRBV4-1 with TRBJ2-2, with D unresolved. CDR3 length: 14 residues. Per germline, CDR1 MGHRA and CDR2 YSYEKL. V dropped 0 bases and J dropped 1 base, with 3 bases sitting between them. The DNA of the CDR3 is TGCGCCAGCAGCCAAGATCGGAACACCGGGGAGCTGTTTTTT. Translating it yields CASSQDRNTGELFF.

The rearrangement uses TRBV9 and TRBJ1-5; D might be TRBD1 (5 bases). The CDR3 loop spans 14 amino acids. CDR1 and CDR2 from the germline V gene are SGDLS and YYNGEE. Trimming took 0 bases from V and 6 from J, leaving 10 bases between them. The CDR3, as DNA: TGTGCCAGCAGCGTAGGGGGGGAGGCTCAGCCCCAGCATTTT. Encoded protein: CASSVGGEAQPQHF.

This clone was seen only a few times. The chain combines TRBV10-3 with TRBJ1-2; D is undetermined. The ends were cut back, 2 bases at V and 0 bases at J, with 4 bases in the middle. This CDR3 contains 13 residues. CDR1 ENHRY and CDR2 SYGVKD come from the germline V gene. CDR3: CAISETPNYGYTF. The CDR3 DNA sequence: TGTGCCATCAGTGAGACTCCTAACTATGGCTACACCTTC.

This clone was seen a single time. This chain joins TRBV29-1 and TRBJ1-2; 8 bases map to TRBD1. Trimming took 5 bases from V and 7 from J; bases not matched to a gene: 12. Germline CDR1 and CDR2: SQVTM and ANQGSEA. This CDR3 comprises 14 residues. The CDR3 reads CSVYRQGNSGGYTF. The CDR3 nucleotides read TGCAGCGTTTATCGACAGGGGAATAGCGGTGGCTACACCTTC.

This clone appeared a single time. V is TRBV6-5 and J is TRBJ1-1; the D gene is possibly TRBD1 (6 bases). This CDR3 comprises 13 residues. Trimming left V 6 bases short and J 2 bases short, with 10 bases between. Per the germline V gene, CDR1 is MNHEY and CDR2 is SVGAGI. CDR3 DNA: TGTGCCAGCAGAGGGACACGTAACACTGAAGCTTTCTTT. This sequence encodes CASRGTRNTEAFF.

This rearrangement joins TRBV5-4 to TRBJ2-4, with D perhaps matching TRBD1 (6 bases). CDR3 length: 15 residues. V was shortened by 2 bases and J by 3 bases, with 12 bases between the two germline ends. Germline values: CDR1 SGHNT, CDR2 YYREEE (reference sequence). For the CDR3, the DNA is TGTGCCAGCAGCTTTCGCACAGGGAGCAAAAACATTCAGTACTTC. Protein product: CASSFRTGSKNIQYF.

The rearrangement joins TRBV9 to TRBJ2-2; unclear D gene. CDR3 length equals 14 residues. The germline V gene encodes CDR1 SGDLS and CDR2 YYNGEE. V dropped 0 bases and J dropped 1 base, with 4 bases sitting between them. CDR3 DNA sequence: TGTGCCAGCAGCGTAGGCGGGAACACCGGGGAGCTGTTTTTT. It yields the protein CASSVGGNTGELFF.

The CDR3 nucleotides are TGTGCCAGTAGTGCAGGCCTTTATGGCTACACCTTC. Its translation is CASSAGLYGYTF. The J gene is TRBJ1-2, the V gene TRBV19, with D uncertain. The CDR3 runs to 12 residues. Per the germline V gene, CDR1 is LNHDA and CDR2 is SQIVND (reference sequence). V dropped 5 bases and J dropped 5 bases, with 9 bases sitting between them. The variable domain in full, with the rest retrieved from reference TRBV19 and TRBJ1-2, is DGGITQSPKYLFRKEGQNVTLSCEQNLNHDAMYWYRQDPGQGLRLIYYSQIVNDFQKGDIAEGYSVSREKKESFPLTVTSAQKNPTAFYLCASSAGLYGYTFGSGTRLTVV.

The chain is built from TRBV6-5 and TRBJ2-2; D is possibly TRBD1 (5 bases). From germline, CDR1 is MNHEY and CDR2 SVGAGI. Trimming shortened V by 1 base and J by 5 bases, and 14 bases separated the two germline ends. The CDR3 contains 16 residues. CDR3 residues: CASSYLDIGVTGELFF. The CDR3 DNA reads TGTGCCAGCAGTTACTTGGACATAGGTGTTACCGGGGAGCTGTTTTTT.

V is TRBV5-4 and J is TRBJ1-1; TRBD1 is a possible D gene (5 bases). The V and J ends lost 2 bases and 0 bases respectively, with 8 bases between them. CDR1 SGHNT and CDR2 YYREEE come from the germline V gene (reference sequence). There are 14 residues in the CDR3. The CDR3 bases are TGTGCCAGCAGCTTCCAGGGAATGAACACTGAAGCTTTCTTT. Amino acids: CASSFQGMNTEAFF.

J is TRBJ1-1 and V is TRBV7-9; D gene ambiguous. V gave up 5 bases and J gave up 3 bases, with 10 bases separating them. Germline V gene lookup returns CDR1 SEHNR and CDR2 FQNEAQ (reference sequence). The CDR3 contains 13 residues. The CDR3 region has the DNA TGTGCCAGCAGCCGAACGCCGGACACTGAAGCTTTCTTT. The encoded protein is CASSRTPDTEAFF.

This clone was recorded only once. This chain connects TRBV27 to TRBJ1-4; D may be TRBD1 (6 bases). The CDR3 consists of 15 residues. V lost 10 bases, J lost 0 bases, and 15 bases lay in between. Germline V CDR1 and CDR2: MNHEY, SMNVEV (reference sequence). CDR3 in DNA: TGTGCCACCAAACCCGGGACAACAACTAATGAAAAACTGTTTTTT. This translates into CATKPGTTTNEKLFF. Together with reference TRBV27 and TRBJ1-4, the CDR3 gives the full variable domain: EAQVTQNPRYLITVTGKKLTVTCSQNMNHEYMSWYRQDPGLGLRQIYYSMNVEVTDKGDVPEGYKVSRKEKRNFPLILESPSPNQTSLYFCATKPGTTTNEKLFFGSGTQLSVL.

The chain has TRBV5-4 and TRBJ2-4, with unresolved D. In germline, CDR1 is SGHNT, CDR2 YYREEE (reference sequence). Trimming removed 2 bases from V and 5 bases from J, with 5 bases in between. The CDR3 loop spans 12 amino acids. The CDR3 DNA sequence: TGTGCCAGCAGCTTTAGCCAAAACATTCAGTACTTC. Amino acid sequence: CASSFSQNIQYF.